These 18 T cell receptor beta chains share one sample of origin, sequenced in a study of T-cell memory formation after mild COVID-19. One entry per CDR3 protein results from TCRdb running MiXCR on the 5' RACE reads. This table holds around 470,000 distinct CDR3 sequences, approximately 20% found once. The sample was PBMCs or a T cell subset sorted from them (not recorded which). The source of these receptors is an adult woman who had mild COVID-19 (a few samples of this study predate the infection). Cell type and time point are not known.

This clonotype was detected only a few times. The CDR3 DNA sequence: TGTGCCAGCAGGGAACGCGGGATTAATGAAGCTTTCTTT. Translated: CASRERGINEAFF. The chain combines TRBV12-3 or TRBV12-4 with TRBJ1-1, with D unclear. V was shortened by 6 bases and J by 7 bases, with 15 bases between the two germline ends. The CDR3 extends over 13 amino acids.

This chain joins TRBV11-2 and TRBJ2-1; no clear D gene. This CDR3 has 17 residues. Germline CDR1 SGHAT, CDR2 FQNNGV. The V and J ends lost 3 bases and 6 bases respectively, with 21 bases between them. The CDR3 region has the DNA TGTGCCAGCAGCTTGATATCGAGTTTCTTGGTCTCCAATGAGCAGTTCTTC. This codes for CASSLISSFLVSNEQFF.

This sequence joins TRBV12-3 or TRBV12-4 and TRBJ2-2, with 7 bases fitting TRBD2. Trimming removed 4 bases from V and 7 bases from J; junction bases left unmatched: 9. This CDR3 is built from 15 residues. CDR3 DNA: TGTGCCAGCAGTTCCCGCGGGGGATGGGGCGGGGAGCTGTTTTTT. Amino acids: CASSSRGGWGGELFF.

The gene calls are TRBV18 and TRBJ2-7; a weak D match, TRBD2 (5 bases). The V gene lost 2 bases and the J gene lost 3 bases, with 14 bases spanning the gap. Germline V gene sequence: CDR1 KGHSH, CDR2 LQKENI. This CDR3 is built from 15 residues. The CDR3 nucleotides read TGTGCCAGCTCACCAGCGGGCGCTAGTAGCTACGAGCAGTACTTC. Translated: CASSPAGASSYEQYF.

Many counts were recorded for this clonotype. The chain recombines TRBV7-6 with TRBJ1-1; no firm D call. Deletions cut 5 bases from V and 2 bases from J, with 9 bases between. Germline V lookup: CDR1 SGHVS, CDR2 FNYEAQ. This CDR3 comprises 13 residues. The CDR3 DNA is TGTGCCAGCAGCGAACACGTTAACACTGAAGCTTTCTTT. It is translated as CASSEHVNTEAFF.

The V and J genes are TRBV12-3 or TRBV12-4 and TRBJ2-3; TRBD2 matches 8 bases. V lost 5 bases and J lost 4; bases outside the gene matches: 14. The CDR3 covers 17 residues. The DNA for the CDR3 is TGTGCCAGCAGTCTAATTTACCTAGCGGGTACCGCAGATACGCAGTATTTT. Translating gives CASSLIYLAGTADTQYF.

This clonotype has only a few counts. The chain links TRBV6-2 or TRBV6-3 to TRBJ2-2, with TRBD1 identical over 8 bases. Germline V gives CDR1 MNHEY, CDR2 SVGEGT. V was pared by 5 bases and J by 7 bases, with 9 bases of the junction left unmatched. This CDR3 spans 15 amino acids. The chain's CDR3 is CASSRTGTFGGELFF. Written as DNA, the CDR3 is TGTGCCAGCAGTCGGACAGGGACTTTCGGCGGGGAGCTGTTTTTT.

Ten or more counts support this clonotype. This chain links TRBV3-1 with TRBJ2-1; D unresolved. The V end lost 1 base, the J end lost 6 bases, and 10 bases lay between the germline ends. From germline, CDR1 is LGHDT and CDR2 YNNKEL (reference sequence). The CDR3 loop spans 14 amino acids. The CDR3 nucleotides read TGTGCCAGCAGCCAAGGAGCAAGCGCCAATGAGCAGTTCTTC. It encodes CASSQGASANEQFF.

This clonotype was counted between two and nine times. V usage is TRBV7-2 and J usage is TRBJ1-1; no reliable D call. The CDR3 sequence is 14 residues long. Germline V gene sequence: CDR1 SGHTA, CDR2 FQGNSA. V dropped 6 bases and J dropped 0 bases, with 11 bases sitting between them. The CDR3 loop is CASSERAMNTEAFF. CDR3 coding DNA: TGTGCCAGCAGTGAAAGGGCTATGAACACTGAAGCTTTCTTT.

The CDR3 nucleotides are TGTGCCACCATGGCGGTACAGGCTAATTCACCCCTCCACTTT. Translation: CATMAVQANSPLHF. The chain uses TRBV6-5 and TRBJ1-6, with D possibly matching TRBD1 (5 bases). The germline gives CDR1 MNHEY, CDR2 SVGAGI. The V end lost 10 bases, the J end lost 6 bases, and 16 bases lay between the germline ends. The CDR3 is 14 amino acids.

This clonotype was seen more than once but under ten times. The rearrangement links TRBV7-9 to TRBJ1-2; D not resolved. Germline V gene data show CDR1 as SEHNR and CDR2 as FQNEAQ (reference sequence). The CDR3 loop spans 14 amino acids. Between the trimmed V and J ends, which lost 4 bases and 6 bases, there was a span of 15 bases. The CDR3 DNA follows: TGTGCCAGCAGCTCGGAGGCGGCAGGCGATGGCTACACCTTC. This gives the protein CASSSEAAGDGYTF.

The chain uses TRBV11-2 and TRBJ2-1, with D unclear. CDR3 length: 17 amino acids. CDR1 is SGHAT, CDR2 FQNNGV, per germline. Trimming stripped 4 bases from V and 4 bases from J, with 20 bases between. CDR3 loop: CASSSLKGGRRYNEQFF. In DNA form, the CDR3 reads TGTGCCAGCAGCTCCCTGAAGGGTGGTAGGCGGTACAATGAGCAGTTCTTC. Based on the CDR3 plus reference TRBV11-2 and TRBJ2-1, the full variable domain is EAGVAQSPRYKIIEKRQSVAFWCNPISGHATLYWYQQILGQGPKLLIQFQNNGVVDDSQLPKDRFSAERLKGVDSTLKIQPAKLEDSAVYLCASSSLKGGRRYNEQFFGPGTRLTVL.

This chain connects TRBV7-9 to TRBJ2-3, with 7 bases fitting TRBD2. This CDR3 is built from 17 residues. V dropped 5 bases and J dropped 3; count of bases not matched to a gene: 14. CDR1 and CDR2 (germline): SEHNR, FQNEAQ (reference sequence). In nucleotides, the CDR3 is TGTGCCAGCAGCCCCTCTCCAGGAGCAGCGGGGACAGATACGCAGTATTTT. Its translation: CASSPSPGAAGTDTQYF.

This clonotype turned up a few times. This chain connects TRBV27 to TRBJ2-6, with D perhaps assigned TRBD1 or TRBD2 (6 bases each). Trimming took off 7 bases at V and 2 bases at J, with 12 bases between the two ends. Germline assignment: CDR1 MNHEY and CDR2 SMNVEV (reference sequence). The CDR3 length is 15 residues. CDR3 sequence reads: CASNLRGPGANVLTF. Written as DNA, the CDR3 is TGTGCCAGCAACCTCCGGGGGCCTGGGGCCAACGTCCTGACTTTC.

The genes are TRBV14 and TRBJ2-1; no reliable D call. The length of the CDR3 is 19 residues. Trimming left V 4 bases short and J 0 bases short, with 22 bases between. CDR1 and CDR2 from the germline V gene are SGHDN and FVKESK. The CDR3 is CASSLSWPPGPDSYNEQFF. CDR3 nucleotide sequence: TGTGCCAGCAGCCTAAGCTGGCCCCCCGGGCCCGACTCCTACAATGAGCAGTTCTTC. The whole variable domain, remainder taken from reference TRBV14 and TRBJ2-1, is EAGVTQFPSHSVIEKGQTVTLRCDPISGHDNLYWYRRVMGKEIKFLLHFVKESKQDESGMPNNRFLAERTGGTYSTLKVQPAELEDSGVYFCASSLSWPPGPDSYNEQFFGPGTRLTVL.

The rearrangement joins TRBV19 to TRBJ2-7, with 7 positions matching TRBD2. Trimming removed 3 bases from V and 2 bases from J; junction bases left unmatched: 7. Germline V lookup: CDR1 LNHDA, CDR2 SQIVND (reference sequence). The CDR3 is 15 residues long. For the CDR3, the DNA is TGTGCCAGTAGTATTTCCGCGGGAGAGACCTACGAGCAGTACTTC. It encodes CASSISAGETYEQYF.

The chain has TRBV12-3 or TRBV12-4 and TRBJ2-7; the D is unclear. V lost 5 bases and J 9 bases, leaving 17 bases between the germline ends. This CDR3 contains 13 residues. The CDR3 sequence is CASSLTWVARQYV. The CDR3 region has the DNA TGTGCCAGCAGTCTAACCTGGGTCGCCAGGCAGTACGTC.

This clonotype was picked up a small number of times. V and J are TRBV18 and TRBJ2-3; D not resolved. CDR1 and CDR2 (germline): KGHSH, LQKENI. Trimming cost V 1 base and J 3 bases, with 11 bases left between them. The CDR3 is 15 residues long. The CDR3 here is CASSPQPMGTDTQYF. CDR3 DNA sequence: TGTGCCAGCTCACCACAGCCAATGGGTACAGATACGCAGTATTTT.